This T cell receptor (beta chain) appears in the sequencing data of a study of T cells of healthy individuals. The germline V gene encodes CDR1 ENHRY and CDR2 SYGVKD. The J segment lost 4 bases and the V segment lost 4 bases, leaving 2 bases of the junction unmatched. The CDR3 has 15 residues. TCRdb reprocessed the 5' RACE reads with MiXCR, giving one entry per CDR3 protein. The sample yields 55,000 to 65,000 distinct CDR3 sequences, 15% to 20% seen once. The rearrangement joins TRBV10-3 to TRBJ2-1; TRBD2 matches 12 bases. The TCR sequence derives from a human donor in good health. CDR3 residues: CAISGTSGIYNEQFF. Written as DNA, the CDR3 is TGTGCCATCAGTGGGACTAGCGGGATTTACAATGAGCAGTTCTTC.